This T cell receptor beta chain was identified in a study of Ad26.COV2.S vaccination and SARS-CoV-2 variants. The repertoire was sequenced with immunoSEQ multiplex PCR; TCRdb's copy has only in-frame clones and lacks some. The sample includes around 170,000 clones, around 88% of them seen just once. About this clone itself: Its matching antigen is unknown.

Study-wide findings and caveats: Placebo recipients had lower spike-specific TCR breadth than vaccine recipients.

CDR3 length: 16 amino acids. Germline assignment: CDR1 SGHTA and CDR2 FQGTGA. The V segment lost 5 bases and the J segment 4 bases; nucleotides outside the gene matches: 11. The material was peripheral blood, obtained after recovery from COVID-19. This chain uses TRBV7-3 with TRBJ2-1; 7 positions agree with TRBD2. The receptor was isolated from a human donor who had recovered from COVID-19. For the CDR3, the DNA is TGTGCCAGCAGCCCGACAGAACGGGGGGTATACAATGAGCAGTTCTTC. This gives the protein CASSPTERGVYNEQFF. The entire variable domain, with the rest obtained from reference TRBV7-3 and TRBJ2-1, is as follows: GAGVSQTPSNKVTEKGKYVELRCDPISGHTALYWYRQSLGQGPEFLIYFQGTGAADDSGLPNDRFFAVRPEGSVSTLKIQRTERGDSAVYLCASSPTERGVYNEQFFGPGTRLTVL.